A few counts support the clone carrying this TCR beta chain. Its antigen is not identified. Primers for the PCR totalled 60 Vbeta and 13 Jbeta. Generated by immunoSEQ multiplex PCR, the TCRdb table keeps only in-frame clones and is missing some. The repertoire consists of about 52,000 clones, with roughly 60% occurring once and the leading ten covering approximately 12%. The germline gives CDR1 KGHSH, CDR2 LQKENI. The CDR3 extends over 15 amino acids. J was trimmed by 3 bases and V by 2 bases; bases with no gene match: 2. The sample belongs to a study of cytomegalovirus exposure and HLA in healthy donors. Study results and limitations: It was likely that a cluster of highly shared sequence variants was a sequencing artifact.

The sequenced sample consisted of PBMCs. V is TRBV18 and J is TRBJ2-1; 9 positions match TRBD1. The receptor was derived from a human donor in good health. The CDR3 nucleotides are TGTGCCAGCTCACCAATGGGACAGGGCTACAATGAGCAGTTCTTC. Encoded protein: CASSPMGQGYNEQFF.